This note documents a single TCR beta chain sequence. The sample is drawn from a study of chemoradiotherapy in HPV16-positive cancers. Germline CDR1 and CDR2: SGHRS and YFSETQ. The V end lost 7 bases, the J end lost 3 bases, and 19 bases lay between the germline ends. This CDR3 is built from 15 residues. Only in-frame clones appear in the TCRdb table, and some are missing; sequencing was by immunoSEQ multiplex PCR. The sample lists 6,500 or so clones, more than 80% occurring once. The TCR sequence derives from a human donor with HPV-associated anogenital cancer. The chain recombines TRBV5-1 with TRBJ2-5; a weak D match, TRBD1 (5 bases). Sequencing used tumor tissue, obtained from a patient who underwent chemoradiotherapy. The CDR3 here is CASQTQPTGEETQYF. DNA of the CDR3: TGCGCCAGCCAGACCCAACCCACAGGAGAAGAGACCCAGTACTTC.